This T cell receptor (beta chain) appears in the sequencing data of a study of blood T cell repertoires in COVID-19. Study as a whole: Samples representing acute and convalescent COVID-19 were sourced from the United States, Italy and Spain.

Produced via immunoSEQ multiplex PCR; TCRdb's table is partial and in-frame only. The profile shows approximately 260,000 clones, about 79% of them singletons. The germline V gene encodes CDR1 SGHTA and CDR2 FQGNSA. V was pared by 5 bases and J by 1 base, with 12 bases of the junction left unmatched. The CDR3 length is 18 residues. This clone turned up a few times. The sequenced sample consisted of peripheral blood. The receptor comes from a woman older than 75 with acute or convalescent COVID-19. The chain uses TRBV7-2 and TRBJ1-3, with 9 positions matching TRBD1. CDR3 protein: CASSLGGAGQGSGNTIYF. The DNA for the CDR3 is TGTGCCAGCAGCCTAGGAGGGGCGGGACAGGGTTCTGGAAACACCATATATTTT.